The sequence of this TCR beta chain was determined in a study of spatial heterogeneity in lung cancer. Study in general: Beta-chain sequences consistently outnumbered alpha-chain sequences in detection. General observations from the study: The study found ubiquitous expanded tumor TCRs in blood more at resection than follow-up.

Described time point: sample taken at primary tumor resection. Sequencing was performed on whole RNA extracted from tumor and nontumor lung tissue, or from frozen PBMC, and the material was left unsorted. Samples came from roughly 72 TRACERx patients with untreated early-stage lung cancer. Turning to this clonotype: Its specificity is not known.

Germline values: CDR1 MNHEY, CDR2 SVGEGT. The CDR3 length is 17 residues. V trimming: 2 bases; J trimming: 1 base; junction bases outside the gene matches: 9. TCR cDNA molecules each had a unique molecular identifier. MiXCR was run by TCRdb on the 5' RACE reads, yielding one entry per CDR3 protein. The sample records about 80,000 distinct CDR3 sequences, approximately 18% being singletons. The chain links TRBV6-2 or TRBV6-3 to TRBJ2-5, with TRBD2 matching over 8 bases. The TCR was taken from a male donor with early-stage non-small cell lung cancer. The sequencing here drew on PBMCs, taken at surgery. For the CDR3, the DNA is TGTGCCAGCAGTTACAGGGCCGAGGCGGGGGGCCAAGAGACCCAGTACTTC. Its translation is CASSYRAEAGGQETQYF.